One T cell receptor beta chain is described in this entry. Its antigen is unknown. No base quality information exists; no much larger clone differs at one position. Donors were about 36 systemically healthy Caucasian individuals from Russia aged roughly 6 to 95 years. Roughly 9 milliliters of peripheral blood were drawn from each donor into EDTA-treated Vacutainer tubes. Ficoll-Paque density-gradient centrifugation was used to isolate PBMCs, with at least 7 million obtained per sample. Total RNA, at least 6 micrograms per sample, was extracted from PBMCs with Trizol reagent. The percentages of naive CD45RAhigh/CD27high T cells were determined by flow cytometry on a PBMC aliquot from every donor. Receptor libraries were prepared by 5' RACE. For sequencing, an Illumina HiSeq 2500 was employed. The second PCR ran for about 6 to 12 cycles and used a J-beta primer mix along with a sample-barcoded 5' primer. A unique molecular identifier was introduced onto each TCR beta cDNA molecule by a template-switch 5' adaptor carrying 12 random nucleotides. At least 3 million CDR3-containing paired-end reads were obtained from each sample. First-strand cDNA synthesis was performed from all RNA using the Mint cDNA synthesis kit, with priming by a TRBC-specific oligonucleotide. Following uracil-DNA glycosylase treatment, a first 18-cycle PCR with universal primers M1SS and BC2_uni_R was performed on all cDNA. Concerning the study's data processing: Each sample was normalized by randomly selecting 1 million high-quality reads, each carrying a distinct molecular identifier. Reads sharing molecular identifiers were discarded rather than binned into consensus sequences. CDR3 identification, clonotype clustering and error correction used MiTCR with a Q25 quality threshold and the strictest error-elimination algorithm. Lower-bound total TCR beta diversity was estimated with a nonparametric unseen species model using Euler transformation. The public reads were quality trimmed at Q25 with fastp and then assembled into clones with MiXCR by TCRdb, keeping productive beta chains. Rows are combined by CDR3 protein, so each entry shows the most common genes and DNA. What appears here as the V and J calls and clone size reflects TCRdb's work, not the paper's. Across this sample there are roughly 1,500,000 distinct CDR3 sequences, with around 35% seen only once. The ten top clones hold 10% to 12% of the sample.

The sample is drawn from a study of blood T cells in healthy people across ages (dated by TCRdb to the mid-2010s). About the study as a whole: In model experiments, roughly one uniquely barcoded TCR beta cDNA molecule per two T cells was captured by template switching. Using the same blood draw, the study looked at two additional independent replicas of 1 million unique cDNA reads for two donors, one aged 18 to 30 and the other aged 80 or older. The study measured age-related changes in TCR beta repertoire diversity using deep sequencing normalized with unique cDNA molecular identifiers. Four age groups were formed from the donors: young (average roughly 15 years), middle-aged (around 39), aged (62) and long-lived (around 82). To avoid experimental bias, donors of different ages were randomly spread across the sequencing lanes.

Overall results and qualifications from the work: The long-lived group showed more naive CD4+ T cells, fewer expanded clones and increased TCR diversity than the aged group, suggesting age selection. As age increased, observed TCR beta diversity per million T cells dropped in a roughly linear way, and a significant reduction was already evident by age 40. A strong correlation was found between observed TCR beta diversity and the percentage of naive T cells measured by flow cytometry. Donor CMV infection status was unknown, potentially confounding age-related changes in expanded clonotypes. Because profiling used bulk unsorted PBMCs, naive and antigen-experienced compartments could not be compared conclusively. Estimates of total diversity based on one million sequenced T cells were considered lower bounds and underestimates.

Trimmed from V: 4 bases; trimmed from J: 5 bases; junction bases lacking a gene match: 7. Per the germline V gene (reference sequence), DFQATT is the CDR1 and SNEGSKA is the CDR2. The CDR3 has 15 amino acids, counting the end cysteine and phenylalanine. Only the CDR3 DNA stays, 45 bases, in frame from base 1. This clonotype originated in a woman under 40 in good health. Material for sequencing was blood. The chain joins TRBV20-1 to TRBJ2-1; the junction holds 11 bases that match TRBD2. Here the CDR3 is given as CSAKPGTSGDNEQFF. Here is the DNA: TGCAGTGCTAAACCCGGGACTAGCGGCGACAATGAGCAGTTCTTC.